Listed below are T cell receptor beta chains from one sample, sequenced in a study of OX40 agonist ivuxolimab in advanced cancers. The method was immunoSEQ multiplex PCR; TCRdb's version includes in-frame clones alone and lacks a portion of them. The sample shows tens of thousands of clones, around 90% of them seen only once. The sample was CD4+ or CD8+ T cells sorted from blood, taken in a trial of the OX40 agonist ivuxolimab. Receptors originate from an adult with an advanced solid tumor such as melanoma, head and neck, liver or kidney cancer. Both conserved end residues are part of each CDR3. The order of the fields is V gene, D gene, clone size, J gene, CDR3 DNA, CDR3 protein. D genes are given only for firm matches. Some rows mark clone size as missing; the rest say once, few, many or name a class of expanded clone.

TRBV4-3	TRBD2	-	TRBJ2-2	TGCGCCAGCAGCCAACGAGCGGGAGCGAACACCGGGGAGCTGTTTTTT	CASSQRAGANTGELFF
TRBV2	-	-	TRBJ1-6	TGTGCCAGCGGGACCGATTCACCCCTCCACTTT	CASGTDSPLHF
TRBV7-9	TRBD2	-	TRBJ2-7	TGTGCCAGCAGCTTAGGACTAGCGGGAGCCGAGCAGTACTTC	CASSLGLAGAEQYF
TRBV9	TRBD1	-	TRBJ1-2	TGTGCCAGCAGCCTAGGACAGGGAAGCTATGGCTACACCTTC	CASSLGQGSYGYTF
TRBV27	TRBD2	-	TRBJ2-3	TGTGCCAGCAGTTTACGGGGGGTAGCGGGCCGCACAGATACGCAGTATTTT	CASSLRGVAGRTDTQYF
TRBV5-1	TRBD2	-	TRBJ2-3	TGCGCCAGCAGCTTGGTCGGGACTAGCGGGGTGGCGCAGTATTTT	CASSLVGTSGVAQYF
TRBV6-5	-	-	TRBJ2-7	TGTGCCAGCACCCCCTCGCCCCCTGGAGAGCAGTACTTC	CASTPSPPGEQYF
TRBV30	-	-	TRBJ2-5	TGTGCCTGGAGTGAGGGCCTTGTTGGGGAGACCCAGTACTTC	CAWSEGLVGETQYF
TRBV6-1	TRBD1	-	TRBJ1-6	TGTGCCAGCAGTGATGGGGGACAGGGCAATTCACCCCTCCACTTT	CASSDGGQGNSPLHF
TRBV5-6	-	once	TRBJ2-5	TGTGCCAGCAGCTTCAGCGGATCCGGAGAGACCCAGTACTTC	CASSFSGSGETQYF